These T cell receptor beta chains were read from a single sample in a study of T cells in Graves' hyperthyroidism and ophthalmopathy. TCRdb re-called the multiplex PCR reads with MiXCR, one entry per CDR3 protein. This table holds some 510,000 distinct CDR3 sequences, around 20% found once. Sequencing was performed on blood. Receptors were obtained from a man between 18 and 29 years old with Graves' hyperthyroidism. The CDR3 runs from the conserved cysteine through the conserved F or W.

V gene	J gene	CDR3 protein
TRBV28	TRBJ1-2	CASSSLTGGWTGYTF
TRBV28	TRBJ2-5	CASTLAGAEKETQYF
TRBV12-3/TRBV12-4	TRBJ1-2	CASSLRGRINYGYTF
TRBV30	TRBJ1-5	CAWDRQGDQSQHF
TRBV24-1	TRBJ1-1	CATSDPGGRAFF
TRBV15	TRBJ2-2	CATSRVQGELFF
TRBV2	TRBJ1-5	CASRAQINQPQHF
TRBV30	TRBJ1-5	CAWSVPGENQPQHF
TRBV13	TRBJ1-1	CASSLTDNTGAFF
TRBV28	TRBJ2-5	CASSLVTSGVETQYF
TRBV12-3/TRBV12-4	TRBJ1-5	CASSPTSEGGQPQHF
TRBV2	TRBJ2-3	CASSFRLAGLLADTQYF
TRBV28	TRBJ2-5	CASSRTSGRRETQYF
TRBV6-5	TRBJ1-3	CASSYSRTGGRGNTIYF
TRBV15	TRBJ2-2	CATSRVLGQGSGELFF
TRBV11-2	TRBJ2-5	CASSSGTGVETQYF
TRBV11-2	TRBJ2-7	CARRGGFYEQYF
TRBV15	TRBJ2-2	CATSGYRDTGELFF
TRBV6-2/TRBV6-3	TRBJ1-5	CASSYPPPLDQPQHF
TRBV11-2	TRBJ2-2	CASSLDRGRGLTGELFF
TRBV7-9	TRBJ2-7	CASSLTSGNPYEQYF
TRBV28	TRBJ2-7	CASSKRDSSSYEQYF
TRBV9	TRBJ1-5	CASSEGTMDSNQPQHF
TRBV24-1	TRBJ1-5	CATSGDSRNQPQHF